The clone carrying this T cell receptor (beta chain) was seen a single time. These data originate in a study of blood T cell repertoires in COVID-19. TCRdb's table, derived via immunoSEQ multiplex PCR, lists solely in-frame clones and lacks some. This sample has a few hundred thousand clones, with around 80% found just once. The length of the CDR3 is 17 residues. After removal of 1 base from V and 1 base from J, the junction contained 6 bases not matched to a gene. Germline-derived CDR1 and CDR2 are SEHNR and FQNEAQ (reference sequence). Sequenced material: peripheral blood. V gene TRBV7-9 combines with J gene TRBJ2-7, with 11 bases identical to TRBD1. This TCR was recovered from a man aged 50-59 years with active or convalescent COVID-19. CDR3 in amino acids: CASSLGSRDRGSYEQYF. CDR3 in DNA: TGTGCCAGCAGCTTAGGGAGCCGGGACAGGGGGTCCTACGAGCAGTACTTC.